This T cell receptor beta chain was recorded in a study of cytomegalovirus exposure and HLA in healthy donors. General study findings and limits: Some TCR beta chains (over 150 of them) were listed as cytomegalovirus-associated. The authors later linked a missense DCLRE1C variant to TCR beta V- and J-gene trimming.

In the PCR, 60 Vbeta and 13 Jbeta primers were used. TCRdb's table, derived via immunoSEQ multiplex PCR, lists solely in-frame clones and lacks some. This table has 95,000 to 150,000 clones, around 80% appearing once. This CDR3 contains 20 residues. J gave up 2 bases and V 3 bases, and 17 bases lay outside the gene matches. From germline, CDR1 is MGHRA and CDR2 YSYEKL. With regard to this clone: The antigen remains undetermined.

The chain joins TRBV4-1 to TRBJ1-5, with 9 bases lining up with TRBD1. The sample taken for sequencing was PBMCs. The clonotype originates from a man aged 45-60 years in good health and CMV-seronegative. The CDR3 here is CASSHSRGQGAAGGNQPQHF. The CDR3 nucleotides are TGCGCCAGCAGCCATTCTCGGGGACAGGGCGCAGCGGGCGGCAATCAGCCCCAGCATTTT.